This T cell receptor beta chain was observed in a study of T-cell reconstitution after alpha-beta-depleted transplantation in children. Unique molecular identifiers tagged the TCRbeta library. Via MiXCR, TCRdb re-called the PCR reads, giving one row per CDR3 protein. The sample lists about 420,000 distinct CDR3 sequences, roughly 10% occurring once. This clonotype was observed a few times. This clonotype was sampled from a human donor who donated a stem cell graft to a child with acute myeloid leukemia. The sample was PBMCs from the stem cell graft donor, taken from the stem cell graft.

This chain's CDR3 is CASSMAGGQETQYF. The CDR3 DNA reads TGCGCCAGCAGTATGGCGGGAGGACAAGAGACCCAGTACTTC. The V gene is TRBV5-1, the J gene TRBJ2-5, with 8 bases fitting TRBD2. CDR3 size: 14 residues. Looked up from germline, CDR1 is SGHRS and CDR2 is YFSETQ. V shed 5 bases, J shed 2 bases, and the junction held 5 bases outside the gene matches.